The present TCR beta chain was sequenced within a study of blood T cells in healthy people across ages. For this clonotype: Its target is unknown.

CDR3 length: 14 amino acids. V shed 7 bases, J shed 8 bases, and the junction held 12 bases outside the gene matches. Study-wide points: Across the age range, TCR beta diversity per million T cells fell in a roughly linear way.

The second PCR ran roughly 6 to 11 cycles with a sample-barcoded 5' primer and J-beta primers. TCRdb fed the 5' RACE reads into MiXCR, producing one record per CDR3 protein. The repertoire consists of about 670,000 distinct CDR3 sequences, with around 43% occurring once and the leading ten covering about 30%. The clonotype originates from a man older than 75 in good health. Material for sequencing was blood. The chain couples TRBV12-3 or TRBV12-4 to TRBJ2-3, with 7 nucleotides matching TRBD2. The CDR3 coding sequence is TGTGCCAGCAACTTGGGGGGGACTTTTGCTACGCAGTATTTT. Its translation: CASNLGGTFATQYF.